The 27 T cell receptor beta chains below all came from one sample that was sequenced in a study of early T cells in non-severe SARS-CoV-2 infection. TCRdb reprocessed the 5' RACE reads with MiXCR, giving one entry per CDR3 protein. The sample lists roughly 110,000 distinct CDR3 sequences, around 10% seen once, with roughly 8% in the top ten. Sequencing was carried out using whole blood. The receptor set was obtained from an adult who was a healthcare worker with PCR-confirmed SARS-CoV-2 infection or an uninfected control (not recorded which).

This clonotype appeared many times. This chain connects TRBV28 to TRBJ2-4, with a possible D match to TRBD1 (5 bases). The germline CDR1 and CDR2 sequences are MDHEN and SYDVKM. This CDR3 spans 16 amino acids. V lost 3 bases and J lost 4, with 16 bases in between. For the CDR3, the DNA is TGTGCCAGCAGTTTGGCGTGGGCCAGGGCTAAAAACATTCAGTACTTC. It translates to CASSLAWARAKNIQYF. Filled out from reference TRBV28 and TRBJ2-4, the complete variable domain reads DVKVTQSSRYLVKRTGEKVFLECVQDMDHENMFWYRQDPGLGLRLIYFSYDVKMKEKGDIPEGYSVSREKKERFSLILESASTNQTSMYLCASSLAWARAKNIQYFGAGTRLSVL.

CDR3 nucleotides: TGCGCCAGCAGGCGGCTAATTGGCGATGAGCAGTTCTTC. This encodes CASRRLIGDEQFF. This chain connects TRBV5-1 to TRBJ2-1; D gene uncertain. V shed 5 bases and J shed 8 bases, with 14 bases lying between them. The CDR3 loop spans 13 amino acids. CDR1 and CDR2 (germline): SGHRS, YFSETQ.

On this clonotype: This may arise from a read error, as a much more abundant clone is one base away. The chain combines TRBV2 with TRBJ1-4; D gene ambiguous. The V gene's germline CDR1 is SNHLY and CDR2 FYNNEI. CDR3 length equals 13 residues. With 9 bases removed from V and 7 bases from J, the gap between germline ends came to 15 bases. The CDR3 DNA follows: TGTGCCAGTAAGAGGAATTTCGGTGAAAAACTGTTTTTT. Amino acid sequence: CASKRNFGEKLFF.

There are many counts of this clonotype. V is TRBV7-2 and J is TRBJ2-2, with D perhaps matching TRBD1 (6 bases). CDR1 is SGHTA and CDR2 is FQGNSA in the germline V gene. The CDR3 runs to 14 residues. Trimming cost V 4 bases and J 8 bases, with 14 bases left between them. CDR3 region: CASSSKQGRGELFF. The CDR3 DNA reads TGTGCCAGCAGCTCCAAGCAGGGGAGAGGGGAGCTGTTTTTT.

This clonotype has just a few counts. At one end the junction does not follow the germline gene, possibly because of a read error. V gene TRBV7-6 combines with J gene TRBJ2-1; 9 bases match TRBD2. The CDR3 spans 16 residues. CDR1 and CDR2 from the germline V gene are SGHVS and FNYEAQ. DNA of the CDR3: TGTGCCAGCAGCCCACACCCTAGCGGGACCTATAATGAGCAGTTCTTC. This sequence encodes CASSPHPSGTYNEQFF.

The chain uses TRBV29-1 and TRBJ2-7; D is uncertain. Trimming left V 5 bases short and J 6 bases short, with 11 bases between. Germline-derived CDR1 and CDR2 are SQVTM and ANQGSEA. The length of the CDR3 is 11 residues. CDR3 loop: CSVLVTIEQYF. CDR3 bases: TGCAGCGTTTTGGTGACAATCGAGCAGTACTTC.

V and J are TRBV25-1 and TRBJ2-3; tentatively, D is TRBD1 or TRBD2 (5 bases each). The germline V gene has CDR1 MGHDK and CDR2 SYGVNS. The CDR3 sequence is 17 residues long. Trimming left V 6 bases short and J 0 bases short, with 19 bases between. CDR3 DNA sequence: TGTGCCAGCAGCGCTACCTCCGGGACCGTTAGCACAGATACGCAGTATTTT. Amino acid sequence: CASSATSGTVSTDTQYF. The whole variable domain, filled in from reference TRBV25-1 and TRBJ2-3, reads EADIYQTPRYLVIGTGKKITLECSQTMGHDKMYWYQQDPGMELHLIHYSYGVNSTEKGDLSSESTVSRIRTEHFPLTLESARPSHTSQYLCASSATSGTVSTDTQYFGPGTRLTVL.

This clonotype was detected ten times or more. V gene TRBV29-1 combines with J gene TRBJ1-1, with 10 bases matching TRBD1. This CDR3 spans 12 amino acids. Germline V gene lookup returns CDR1 SQVTM and CDR2 ANQGSEA. Trimming took 7 bases from V and 3 from J; bases not matched to a gene: 2. CDR3 region: CSAGQGDTEAFF. CDR3 sequence (DNA): TGCAGCGCAGGACAGGGGGACACTGAAGCTTTCTTT.

This clonotype was seen ten or more times. The V and J genes are TRBV11-2 and TRBJ2-1, with TRBD2 matching 7 bases. Germline trimming cut 5 bases from V and 0 bases from J; bases unmatched to any gene: 10. The CDR3 runs 17 residues. Germline V gene lookup returns CDR1 SGHAT and CDR2 FQNNGV. DNA for the CDR3: TGTGCCAGCAGCGGGGGGAGGGGACGGCCCTCCTACAATGAGCAGTTCTTC. Protein product: CASSGGRGRPSYNEQFF. Full variable domain (rest looked up from reference TRBV11-2 and TRBJ2-1): EAGVAQSPRYKIIEKRQSVAFWCNPISGHATLYWYQQILGQGPKLLIQFQNNGVVDDSQLPKDRFSAERLKGVDSTLKIQPAKLEDSAVYLCASSGGRGRPSYNEQFFGPGTRLTVL.

With respect to this clonotype: This may arise from a read error, as a much more abundant clone is one base away. This chain links TRBV5-1 with TRBJ2-2; tentative D call: TRBD2 (5 bases). Per the germline V gene, CDR1 is SGHRS and CDR2 is YFSETQ. The CDR3 sequence is 13 residues long. With 6 bases removed from V and 0 bases from J, the gap between germline ends came to 6 bases. DNA for the CDR3: TGCGCCAGCAATAGCGCGAACACCGGGGAGCTGTTTTTT. This codes for CASNSANTGELFF.

The genes are TRBV28 and TRBJ2-7; D may be TRBD1 or TRBD2 (5 bases each). Germline lookup yields CDR1 MDHEN and CDR2 SYDVKM. Trimming removed 3 bases from V and 7 bases from J, with 16 bases in between. This CDR3 is built from 14 residues. This CDR3 is CASSLQDRSGEQYF. The CDR3 region has the DNA TGTGCCAGCAGTTTGCAAGACAGATCGGGGGAGCAGTACTTC.

For this clonotype: The CDR3 ends on some other residue instead of the conserved phenylalanine or tryptophan, so this is likely a read error. The rearrangement links TRBV3-1 to TRBJ2-5; 7 bases align to TRBD1. The CDR3 sequence is 17 residues long. Germline V gene sequence: CDR1 LGHDT, CDR2 YNNKEL (reference sequence). Unmatched junction bases numbered 10, after V lost 2 bases and J lost 1 base. The CDR3 bases are TGTGCCAGCAGCCAAAAACCGGGACAGTATACCCAAGAGACCCAGTACTTA. It is translated as CASSQKPGQYTQETQYL.

The V and J genes are TRBV5-1 and TRBJ2-3, with D unresolved. Trimming pared 2 bases from V and 5 bases from J, leaving 12 bases between. Per the germline V gene, CDR1 is SGHRS and CDR2 is YFSETQ. The length of the CDR3 is 14 residues. CDR3 bases: TGCGCCAGCAGCTTATCTCCTCTCGAAGATACGCAGTATTTT. This translates into CASSLSPLEDTQYF.

This clonotype came up a few times. The chain uses TRBV4-3 and TRBJ2-7; unclear D gene. The CDR3 spans 17 residues. V was shortened by 0 bases and J by 0 bases, with 15 bases between the two germline ends. Germline V CDR1 and CDR2: LGHNA, YSLEER. Here the CDR3 DNA reads TGCGCCAGCAGCCAAGAAATGAGCGTACAGAGCTCCTACGAGCAGTACTTC. Translated: CASSQEMSVQSSYEQYF.

V gene TRBV3-1 combines with J gene TRBJ2-5; 9 bases are shared with TRBD1. V dropped 1 base and J dropped 2; count of bases not matched to a gene: 2. Germline V gene sequence: CDR1 LGHDT, CDR2 YNNKEL (reference sequence). The CDR3 covers 15 residues. The CDR3 is CASSQGTGDQETQYF. The CDR3 bases are TGTGCCAGCAGCCAAGGGACAGGGGATCAAGAGACCCAGTACTTC.

In this sample, this clonotype turned up a few times. The chain links TRBV27 to TRBJ1-2; 8 nucleotides line up with TRBD1. V dropped 3 bases and J dropped 4; count of bases not matched to a gene: 1. The CDR3 has 13 amino acids. Germline V gives CDR1 MNHEY, CDR2 SMNVEV (reference sequence). The CDR3 DNA reads TGTGCCAGCAGTTTTGGACAGGGCTATGGCTACACCTTC. This sequence encodes CASSFGQGYGYTF.

This clonotype was seen a handful of times. CDR3 sequence reads: CASSLESHLTEAFF. CDR3 DNA sequence: TGCGCCAGCAGCTTGGAGTCCCATCTCACTGAAGCTTTCTTT. The rearrangement uses TRBV5-1 and TRBJ1-1, with D unresolved. The CDR3 is 14 residues long. Trimming cost V 0 bases and J 4 bases, with 10 bases left between them. Germline CDR1 and CDR2: SGHRS and YFSETQ.

This clonotype was observed many times. The rearrangement joins TRBV7-9 to TRBJ2-1, with 7 bases that match TRBD1. CDR3 size: 14 residues. Germline CDR1 and CDR2: SEHNR and FQNEAQ (reference sequence). The trim removed 6 bases at V and 4 bases at J, leaving 6 bases unmatched. The DNA of the CDR3 is TGTGCCAGCAGGCGCGGACAGGTTTACAATGAGCAGTTCTTC. It codes for CASRRGQVYNEQFF.

The DNA of the CDR3 is TGTGCCTGGAGTGTAGCGGGAACCGAGCAGTACTTC. Encoded protein: CAWSVAGTEQYF. The V and J genes are TRBV30 and TRBJ2-7; 7 nucleotides align to TRBD2. Germline V CDR1 and CDR2: GTSNPN, SVGIG (reference sequence). The CDR3 is 12 amino acids. V lost 0 bases, J lost 6 bases, and 2 bases stayed unmatched.

The chain links TRBV5-1 to TRBJ2-5; no clear D gene. Germline V CDR1 and CDR2: SGHRS, YFSETQ. The CDR3 consists of 12 residues. V lost 4 bases, J lost 2 bases, and 6 bases lay in between. The CDR3 is CASSLQQETQYF. CDR3 DNA: TGCGCCAGCAGCCTACAACAAGAGACCCAGTACTTC.

The table lists this clonotype with many counts. V and J are TRBV6-5 and TRBJ2-2; D gene ambiguous. Germline CDR1 is MNHEY and CDR2 is SVGAGI. The V gene lost 3 bases and the J gene lost 5 bases, with 4 bases spanning the gap. This CDR3 contains 12 residues. In DNA, the CDR3 is TGTGCCAGCAGTTATGGTACCGGGGAGCTGTTTTTT. Its translation: CASSYGTGELFF.

This clonotype was seen at least ten times. The chain combines TRBV28 with TRBJ2-3; D is possibly TRBD1 (6 bases). Between the trimmed V and J ends, which lost 5 bases and 2 bases, there was a span of 20 bases. This CDR3 spans 17 amino acids. The germline gives CDR1 MDHEN, CDR2 SYDVKM. Written as DNA, the CDR3 is TGTGCCAGCAGTACGCGGACAGCTGATTACCACACAGATACGCAGTATTTT. It codes for CASSTRTADYHTDTQYF.

There are many counts of this clonotype. This rearrangement joins TRBV12-3 or TRBV12-4 to TRBJ2-2, with 9 nucleotides matching TRBD2. The length of the CDR3 is 16 residues. The V and J ends lost 5 bases and 7 bases, in that order; junction bases with no gene match: 11. DNA for the CDR3: TGTGCCAGCAGTCCCGATAGCGGGAGAACGGACGGGGAGCTGTTTTTT. Translating gives CASSPDSGRTDGELFF.

Ten or more counts support this clonotype. The rearrangement joins TRBV20-1 to TRBJ2-1; D may be TRBD1 or TRBD2 (6 bases each). Germline assignment: CDR1 DFQATT and CDR2 SNEGSKA (reference sequence). The CDR3 loop spans 16 amino acids. V was shortened by 5 bases and J by 4 bases, with 21 bases between the two germline ends. The CDR3 reads CSAEGGTRLGYNEQFF. CDR3 bases: TGCAGTGCTGAGGGCGGGACAAGGCTTGGTTACAATGAGCAGTTCTTC.

This clonotype was observed a handful of times. This rearrangement joins TRBV2 to TRBJ2-5; TRBD2 matches 11 bases. This CDR3 spans 15 amino acids. In germline, CDR1 is SNHLY, CDR2 FYNNEI. Trimming took 3 bases from V and 4 from J; bases not matched to a gene: 4. The CDR3 sequence: CASSDFSGRGETQYF. The CDR3 coding sequence is TGTGCCAGCAGTGACTTTAGCGGGAGGGGAGAGACCCAGTACTTC.

The J gene is TRBJ2-7, the V gene TRBV29-1, with TRBD2 as a possible D gene (7 bases). CDR3 length: 15 amino acids. Looked up from germline, CDR1 is SQVTM and CDR2 is ANQGSEA. The V end lost 1 base, the J end lost 2 bases, and 15 bases lay between the germline ends. The CDR3 loop is CSVEGGGVPPYEQYF. For the CDR3, the DNA is TGCAGCGTTGAAGGGGGGGGCGTACCCCCCTACGAGCAGTACTTC.

This clonotype was seen a few times. This sequence joins TRBV15 and TRBJ2-1, with TRBD2 matching 13 bases. The V gene end was trimmed by 2 bases and the J gene end by 8 bases; junction bases not matched to a gene: 9. The germline CDR1 and CDR2 sequences are LNHNV and YYDKDF (reference sequence). The CDR3 runs to 17 residues. As DNA, the CDR3 is TGTGCCACCAGCAGAAGCGTTGGACTAGCGGGAGATCATGAGCAGTTCTTC. It yields the protein CATSRSVGLAGDHEQFF. The full variable domain, with the rest looked up from reference TRBV15 and TRBJ2-1, is DAMVIQNPRYQVTQFGKPVTLSCSQTLNHNVMYWYQQKSSQAPKLLFHYYDKDFNNEADTPDNFQSRRPNTSFCFLDIRSPGLGDTAMYLCATSRSVGLAGDHEQFFGPGTRLTVL.